The following is a TCR beta chain sequence with its context. Its specificity is not known. The sequenced template was cDNA made from the entire isolated RNA. Assay used: immunoSEQ multiplex PCR; TCRdb lists only in-frame clones, some missing. The sample includes 120,000 to 150,000 clones, roughly 48% of them seen just once. These data belong to a study of beta chain features in type 1 diabetes. General study results and limits: TCRB CDR3 length was moderately but significantly reduced in all four CD4+ subsets of Type 1 diabetes patients. For type 1 diabetes patients, VDJ junctions showed fewer insertions and more deletions.

The germline CDR1 and CDR2 sequences are SGHTA and FQGNSA. Trimming removed 3 bases from V and 8 bases from J, with 14 bases in between. The CDR3 has 15 residues. Every sorted population was more than 98% pure. The chain joins TRBV7-2 to TRBJ1-6; D uncertain. The receptor comes from a man younger than 30 in good health. The sample was Tregs from blood. CDR3 sequence reads: CASSFQRATDSPLHF. The CDR3 bases are TGTGCCAGCAGCTTTCAGAGGGCGACGGATTCACCCCTCCACTTT.